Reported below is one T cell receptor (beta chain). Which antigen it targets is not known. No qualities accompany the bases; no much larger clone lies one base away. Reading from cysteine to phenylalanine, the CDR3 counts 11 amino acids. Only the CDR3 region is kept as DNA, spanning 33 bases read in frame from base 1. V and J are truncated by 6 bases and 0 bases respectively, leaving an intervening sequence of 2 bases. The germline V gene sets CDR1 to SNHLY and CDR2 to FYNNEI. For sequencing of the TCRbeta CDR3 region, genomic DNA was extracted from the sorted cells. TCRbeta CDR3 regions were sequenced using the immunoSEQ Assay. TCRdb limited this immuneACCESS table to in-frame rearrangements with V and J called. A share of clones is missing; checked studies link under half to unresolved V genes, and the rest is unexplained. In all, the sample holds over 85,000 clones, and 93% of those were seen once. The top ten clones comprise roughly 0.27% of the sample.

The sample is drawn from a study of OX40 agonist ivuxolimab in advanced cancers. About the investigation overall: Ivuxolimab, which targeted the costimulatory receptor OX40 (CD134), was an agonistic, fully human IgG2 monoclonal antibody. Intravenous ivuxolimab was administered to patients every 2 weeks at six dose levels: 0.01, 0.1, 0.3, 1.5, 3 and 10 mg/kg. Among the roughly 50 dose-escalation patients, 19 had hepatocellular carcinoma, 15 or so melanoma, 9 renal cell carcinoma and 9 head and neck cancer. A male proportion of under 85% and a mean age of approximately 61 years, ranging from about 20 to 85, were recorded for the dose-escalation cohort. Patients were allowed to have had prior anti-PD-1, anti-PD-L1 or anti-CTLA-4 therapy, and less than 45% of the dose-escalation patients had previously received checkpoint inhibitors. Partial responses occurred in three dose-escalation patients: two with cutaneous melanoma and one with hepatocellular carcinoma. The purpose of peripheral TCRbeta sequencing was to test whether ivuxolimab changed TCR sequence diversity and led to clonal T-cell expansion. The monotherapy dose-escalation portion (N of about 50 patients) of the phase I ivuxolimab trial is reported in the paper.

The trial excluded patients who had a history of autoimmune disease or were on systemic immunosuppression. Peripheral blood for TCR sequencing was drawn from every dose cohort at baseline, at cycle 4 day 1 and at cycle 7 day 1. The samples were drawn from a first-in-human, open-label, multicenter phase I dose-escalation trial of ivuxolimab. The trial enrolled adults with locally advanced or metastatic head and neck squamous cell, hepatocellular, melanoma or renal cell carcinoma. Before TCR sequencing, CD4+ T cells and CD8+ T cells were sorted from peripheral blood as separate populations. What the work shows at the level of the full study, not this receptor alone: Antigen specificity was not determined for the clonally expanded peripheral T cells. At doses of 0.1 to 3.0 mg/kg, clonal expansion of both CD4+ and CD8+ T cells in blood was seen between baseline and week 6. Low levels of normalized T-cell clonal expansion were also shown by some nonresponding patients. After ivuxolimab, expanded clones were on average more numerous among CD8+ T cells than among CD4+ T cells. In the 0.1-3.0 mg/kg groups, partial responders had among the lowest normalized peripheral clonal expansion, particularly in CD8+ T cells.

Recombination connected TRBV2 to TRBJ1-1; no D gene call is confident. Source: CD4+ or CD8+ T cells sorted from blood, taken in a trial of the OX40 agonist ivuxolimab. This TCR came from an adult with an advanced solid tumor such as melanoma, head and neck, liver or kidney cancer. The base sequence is TGTGCCAGCAGGGTGAACACTGAAGCTTTCTTT. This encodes CASRVNTEAFF. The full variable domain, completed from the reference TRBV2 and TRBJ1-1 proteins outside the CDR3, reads EPEVTQTPSHQVTQMGQEVILRCVPISNHLYFYWYRQILGQKVEFLVSFYNNEISEKSEIFDDQFSVERPDGSNFTLKIRSTKLEDSAMYFCASRVNTEAFFGQGTRLTVV.